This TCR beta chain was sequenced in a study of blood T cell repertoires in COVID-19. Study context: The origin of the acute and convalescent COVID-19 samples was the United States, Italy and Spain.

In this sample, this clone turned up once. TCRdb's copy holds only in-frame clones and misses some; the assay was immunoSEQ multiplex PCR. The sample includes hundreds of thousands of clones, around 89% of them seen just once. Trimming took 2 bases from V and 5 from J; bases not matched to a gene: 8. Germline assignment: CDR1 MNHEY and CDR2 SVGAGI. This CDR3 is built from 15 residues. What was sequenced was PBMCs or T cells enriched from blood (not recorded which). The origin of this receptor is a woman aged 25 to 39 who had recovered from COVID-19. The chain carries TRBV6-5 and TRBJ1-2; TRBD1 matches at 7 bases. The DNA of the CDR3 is TGTGCCAGCAGTTACCGCGCCAGGGGGTTATATGGCTACACCTTC. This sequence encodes CASSYRARGLYGYTF.